A selection of T cell receptor beta chains follows, all from one sample in a study of OX40 agonist ivuxolimab in advanced cancers. TCRdb's table, derived via immunoSEQ multiplex PCR, lists solely in-frame clones and lacks some. The data contain 80,000 to 100,000 clones, around 90% of them seen just once; the ten biggest clones take up 0.79%. Sample: CD4+ or CD8+ T cells sorted from blood, taken in a trial of the OX40 agonist ivuxolimab. The receptors stem from an adult with an advanced solid tumor such as melanoma, head and neck, liver or kidney cancer. Both conserved end residues are part of each CDR3. D genes are given only for firm matches. Some rows mark clone size as missing; the rest say once, few, many or name a class of expanded clone.

TRBJ2-5	.	TRBD1	TRBV27	CASSLGQGAGETQYF	TGTGCCAGCAGTTTAGGACAGGGGGCCGGAGAGACCCAGTACTTC
TRBJ2-2	.	.	TRBV4-1	CASSQVRGQNTGELFF	TGCGCCAGCAGCCAAGTCCGGGGGCAGAACACCGGGGAGCTGTTTTTT
TRBJ1-2	.	.	TRBV7-8	CASSFTEAINYGYTF	TGTGCCAGCAGCTTCACAGAGGCTATTAACTATGGCTACACCTTC
TRBJ2-3	.	TRBD2	TRBV11-3	CASSETGTTIDTQYF	TGTGCCAGCAGCGAAACCGGGACTACCATCGATACGCAGTATTTT
TRBJ2-1	.	TRBD2	TRBV28	CASSPPSGAYNEQFF	TGTGCCAGCAGTCCTCCAAGCGGGGCCTACAATGAGCAGTTCTTC
TRBJ1-3	.	.	TRBV7-9	CASSLAGAGNTIYF	TGTGCCAGCAGCTTAGCGGGGGCTGGAAACACCATATATTTT
TRBJ2-7	.	TRBD1	TRBV27	CASTRTGKPYEQYF	TGTGCCAGCACCAGGACAGGGAAGCCCTACGAGCAGTACTTC
TRBJ1-2	.	.	TRBV6-6	CASSYVGGRANYGYTF	TGTGCCAGCAGTTACGTCGGGGGGAGAGCTAACTATGGCTACACCTTC
TRBJ2-1	once	.	TRBV5-4	CASSLGGAVNEQFF	TGTGCCAGCAGCTTGGGTGGGGCGGTCAATGAGCAGTTCTTC
TRBJ1-1	.	.	TRBV19	CASSRHRDTEAFF	TGTGCCAGTAGTAGGCACAGGGACACTGAAGCTTTCTTT
TRBJ1-2	.	.	TRBV7-2	CASSLVADYGYTF	TGTGCCAGCAGCTTAGTGGCGGATTATGGCTACACCTTC
TRBJ1-1	.	.	TRBV14	CASSPRQRGEAFF	TGTGCCAGCAGCCCGCGACAGAGAGGTGAAGCTTTCTTT
TRBJ1-5	.	.	TRBV5-5	CASSFRDSNQPQHF	TGTGCCAGCAGCTTCCGGGACAGCAATCAGCCCCAGCATTTT
TRBJ2-1	.	.	TRBV29-1	CSVVLLSVGREQFF	TGCAGCGTTGTTCTCCTGAGTGTGGGGAGGGAGCAGTTCTTC
TRBJ2-3	once	TRBD2	TRBV9	CASSGGGSVGTDTQYF	TGTGCCAGCAGCGGCGGGGGGTCCGTAGGAACAGATACGCAGTATTTT
TRBJ1-6	.	.	TRBV30	CAWNRDGGEPLHF	TGTGCCTGGAACCGGGACGGAGGTGAGCCCCTCCACTTT
TRBJ2-7	.	TRBD1	TRBV6-5	CASSYSKDRGHEQYF	TGTGCCAGCAGTTACTCGAAGGACAGGGGCCACGAGCAGTACTTC
TRBJ1-3	.	TRBD1	TRBV7-8	CASKTGGGNTIYF	TGTGCCAGTAAGACAGGGGGTGGAAACACCATATATTTT
TRBJ1-1	.	.	TRBV19	CASSISGVVVEAFF	TGTGCCAGTAGTATCTCGGGCGTCGTCGTTGAGGCTTTCTTT
TRBJ2-1	.	.	TRBV2	CASREDLSSYNEQFF	TGTGCCAGCAGGGAAGACTTGAGCTCCTACAATGAGCAGTTCTTC
TRBJ1-6	.	.	TRBV25-1	CASMESSYNSPLHF	TGTGCCAGCATGGAGAGCTCCTATAATTCACCCCTCCACTTT
TRBJ2-1	.	TRBD2	TRBV30	CAWSGHGAGRGFYNEQFF	TGTGCCTGGAGTGGCCACGGTGCAGGGCGGGGGTTCTACAATGAGCAGTTCTTC
TRBJ2-3	.	.	TRBV21-1	CASSKSPRAGGSTDTQYF	TGTGCCAGCAGCAAAAGCCCCCGGGCGGGGGGTTCAACAGATACGCAGTATTTT
TRBJ2-3	few	.	TRBV7-9	CASSFGSSTDTQYF	TGTGCCAGCAGCTTCGGGAGCAGCACAGATACGCAGTATTTT
TRBJ1-2	.	.	TRBV6-5	CASSYSKQINYGYTF	TGTGCCAGCAGTTACTCGAAACAGATAAACTATGGCTACACCTTC